A single sample is the source of the 12 T cell receptor beta chains below, sequenced in a study of T cell clusters in autoimmune cytopenias. Multiplex touch-down PCR amplified TRB using TRB-A and TRB-B pools in one tube. TCRdb reprocessed the multiplex PCR reads; each CDR3 protein has one entry and no DNA is given. The sample holds approximately 3,600 distinct CDR3 sequences. Each sample's input was around 250 ng genomic DNA, some 38,000 genome equivalents. The data also belong to a second study, concerning T cell repertoires in aging, cancer and after chemotherapy.

The specimen was peripheral blood. All receptors derive from a human donor in good health.

In terms of frequency, this clonotype is large. The genes are TRBV6-2 or TRBV6-3 and TRBJ2-3. CDR1 is MNHEY, CDR2 SVGEGT, per germline. The CDR3 spans 13 residues. This chain's CDR3 is CASSTDETDTQYF.

This clonotype is medium-sized by frequency. The chain has TRBV7-9 and TRBJ2-1; TCRdb designates TRBD1, a call that cannot be tested without DNA. This CDR3 has 12 residues. In germline, CDR1 is SEHNR, CDR2 FQNEAQ (reference sequence). CDR3: CASSFRGSEQFF.

The gene calls are TRBV7-2 and TRBJ2-7; the TCRdb call, TRBD1, lacks DNA for checking. This CDR3 has 17 residues. CDR1 and CDR2 from the germline V gene are SGHTA and FQGNSA. The CDR3 region is CASSLGVGTGGSYEQYF. The variable domain in full, with the rest retrieved from reference TRBV7-2 and TRBJ2-7, is GAGVSQSPSNKVTEKGKDVELRCDPISGHTALYWYRQSLGQGLEFLIYFQGNSAPDKSGLPSDRFSAERTGGSVSTLTIQRTQQEDSAVYLCASSLGVGTGGSYEQYFGPGTRLTVT.

Its frequency marks this clonotype as medium-sized (0.01 to 0.1%). V usage is TRBV27 and J usage is TRBJ2-1; lacking DNA, the TRBD1 call made by TCRdb goes unchecked. This CDR3 contains 14 residues. Germline V gene lookup returns CDR1 MNHEY and CDR2 SMNVEV (reference sequence). The CDR3 loop is CASSVEGVYNEQFF.

This clonotype ranks as medium-sized (0.01 to 0.1%) in terms of frequency. The chain links TRBV27 to TRBJ2-1; TCRdb's D call of TRBD1 is untestable without DNA. The CDR3 length is 13 residues. The germline CDR1 and CDR2 sequences are MNHEY and SMNVEV (reference sequence). CDR3 in amino acids: CASTPTPGLKQFF.

The J gene is TRBJ1-1, the V gene TRBV10-3. Looked up from germline, CDR1 is ENHRY and CDR2 is SYGVKD. The CDR3 is 17 residues long. The CDR3 loop reads CAISESGQGVAATEAFF.

The CDR3 protein is CASSDSIGSTDTQYF. V is TRBV6-4 and J is TRBJ2-3. Germline CDR1 is MRHNA and CDR2 is SNTAGT. The CDR3 contains 15 residues.

CDR3 sequence reads: CASSFRRGKDEQFF. This sequence joins TRBV28 and TRBJ2-1. The V gene's germline CDR1 is MDHEN and CDR2 SYDVKM. There are 14 residues in the CDR3. The complete variable domain, with remaining parts taken from reference TRBV28 and TRBJ2-1, reads DVKVTQSSRYLVKRTGEKVFLECVQDMDHENMFWYRQDPGLGLRLIYFSYDVKMKEKGDIPEGYSVSREKKERFSLILESASTNQTSMYLCASSFRRGKDEQFFGPGTRLTVL.

This clonotype is called medium-sized based on its frequency. J is TRBJ1-2 and V is TRBV7-9; the TRBD1 assignment by TCRdb is unverifiable without DNA. This CDR3 region has 12 residues. The germline CDR1 and CDR2 sequences are SEHNR and FQNEAQ (reference sequence). CDR3 residues: CASSYYRDGYTF.

Judged by frequency, this clonotype is medium-sized (0.01 to 0.1%). The genes are TRBV5-4 and TRBJ1-1. From germline, CDR1 is SGHNT and CDR2 YYREEE (reference sequence). This CDR3 comprises 14 residues. The CDR3 region is CASSLGRPNTEAFF.

The V call is TRBV7-9, the J call TRBJ2-1; TCRdb gives TRBD2 as the D gene, but with no DNA this cannot be confirmed. Germline V gene sequence: CDR1 SEHNR, CDR2 FQNEAQ (reference sequence). This CDR3 region has 14 residues. CDR3 in amino acids: CASSGRIVFNEQFF.

According to its frequency, this clonotype is medium-sized. CDR3 in amino acids: CASSLVLRGTEAFF. The chain is built from TRBV11-2 and TRBJ1-1. CDR3 length: 14 residues. CDR1 and CDR2 from the germline V gene are SGHAT and FQNNGV.